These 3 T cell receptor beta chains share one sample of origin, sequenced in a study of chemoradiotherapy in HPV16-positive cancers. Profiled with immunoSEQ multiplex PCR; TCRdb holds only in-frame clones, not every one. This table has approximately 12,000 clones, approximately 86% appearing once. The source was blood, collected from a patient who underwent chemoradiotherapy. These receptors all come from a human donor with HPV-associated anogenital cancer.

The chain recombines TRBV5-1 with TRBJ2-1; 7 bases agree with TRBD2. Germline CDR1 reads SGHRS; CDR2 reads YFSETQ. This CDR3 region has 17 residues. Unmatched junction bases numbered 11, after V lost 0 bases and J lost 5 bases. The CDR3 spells CASSLVGSAGVNNEQFF. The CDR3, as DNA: TGCGCCAGCAGCTTGGTCGGCTCGGCGGGGGTGAACAATGAGCAGTTCTTC.

The CDR3 bases are TGTGCCAGTAGTTCGGGGGTCAGCGGGGAGCAGTACTTC. This sequence encodes CASSSGVSGEQYF. The chain combines TRBV19 with TRBJ2-7; D is perhaps TRBD2 (6 bases). This CDR3 spans 13 amino acids. Germline assignment: CDR1 LNHDA and CDR2 SQIVND (reference sequence). Between the trimmed V and J ends, which lost 5 bases and 7 bases, there was a span of 15 bases.

The CDR3 DNA is TGTGCCAGCAGCCCCCCCCCGGGGGGGCCTAGGAATACGCAGTATTTT. It codes for CASSPPPGGPRNTQYF. The chain employs TRBV9 and TRBJ2-3; 8 bases are a match to TRBD2. Germline V lookup: CDR1 SGDLS, CDR2 YYNGEE. Trimming cost V 4 bases and J 7 bases; bases outside gene matches: 14. CDR3 size: 16 residues.